Listed below are T cell receptor beta chains from one sample, sequenced in a study of blood T cell repertoires in COVID-19. Method: immunoSEQ multiplex PCR; TCRdb's copy keeps in-frame clones and lacks some. The sample shows fewer than 250,000 clones, approximately 83% of them seen only once. Material for sequencing was PBMCs or T cells enriched from blood (not recorded which). Every receptor here comes from a woman aged 40 to 50 with acute COVID-19. CDR3s include the opening cysteine and the closing phenylalanine or tryptophan. Fields, in order: J gene, D gene, V gene, CDR3 DNA, CDR3 protein. A D gene is named only where the DNA matches it firmly.

J: TRBJ2-1; D: TRBD2; V: TRBV15; DNA: TGTGCCACCAGCAGGACGGGGACTAGTTACAATGAGCAGTTCTTC; CDR3: CATSRTGTSYNEQFF
J: TRBJ2-7; D: TRBD1; V: TRBV11-2; DNA: TGTGCCAGCAGCCGGGACAGGGTTTACGAGCAGTACTTC; CDR3: CASSRDRVYEQYF
J: TRBJ2-3; D: NA; V: TRBV5-1; DNA: TGCGCCAGCAGCTTGGGTGTTATGGGAGTGATAGATACGCAGTATTTT; CDR3: CASSLGVMGVIDTQYF
J: TRBJ2-2; D: NA; V: TRBV5-1; DNA: TGCGCCAGCAGCCGTAACCGGGACACGGGCGGGGAGCTGTTTTTT; CDR3: CASSRNRDTGGELFF
J: TRBJ2-1; D: NA; V: TRBV29-1; DNA: TGCAGCGTGACAGAGCTCAATGAGCAGTTCTTC; CDR3: CSVTELNEQFF
J: TRBJ1-2; D: NA; V: TRBV11-1; DNA: TGTGCCAGCAGCTTCGGGAGGATGGGAGGCTACACCTTC; CDR3: CASSFGRMGGYTF
J: TRBJ2-1; D: NA; V: TRBV7-2; DNA: TGTGCCAGCAGCTTAGCGCCAGGTTACCTCAATGAGCAGTTCTTC; CDR3: CASSLAPGYLNEQFF
J: TRBJ2-3; D: NA; V: TRBV7-9; DNA: TGTGCCAGCAGCCGGGATAACAGAAACACAGATACGCAGTATTTT; CDR3: CASSRDNRNTDTQYF
J: TRBJ1-2; D: NA; V: TRBV29-1; DNA: TGCAGCGTTCGTCGGGGGACTGGCTACACCTTC; CDR3: CSVRRGTGYTF
J: TRBJ2-1; D: NA; V: TRBV27; DNA: TGTGCCAGCAGTTCTAGGGAGCCTAGCTCCTACAATGAGCAGTTCTTC; CDR3: CASSSREPSSYNEQFF
J: TRBJ2-2; D: TRBD1; V: TRBV6-5; DNA: TGTGCCAGCGCAGAAGGACAGGGGTTCGGGGAGCTGTTTTTT; CDR3: CASAEGQGFGELFF
J: TRBJ1-2; D: TRBD1; V: TRBV28; DNA: TGTGCCAGCAGTGTACCCGGGACAGGGGGCTTTTATGGCTACACCTTC; CDR3: CASSVPGTGGFYGYTF
J: TRBJ2-7; D: NA; V: TRBV19; DNA: TGTGCCAGTAGTATAACAGGGATCCCCTACGAGCAGTACTTC; CDR3: CASSITGIPYEQYF
J: TRBJ1-5; D: TRBD1; V: TRBV28; DNA: TGTGCCAGCAGTTTAACCAAGTACAGGGGACAGCCCCAGCATTTT; CDR3: CASSLTKYRGQPQHF
J: TRBJ1-5; D: NA; V: TRBV15; DNA: TGTGCCACCAGCCGTGGGGGCGATCAGCCCCAGCATTTT; CDR3: CATSRGGDQPQHF
J: TRBJ2-7; D: TRBD2; V: TRBV28; DNA: TGTGCCAGCAGTCGCGGGGGGGGAGGCTCCTACGAGCAGTACTTC; CDR3: CASSRGGGGSYEQYF
J: TRBJ2-5; D: TRBD1; V: TRBV5-4; DNA: TGTGCCAGCAGCTTGGGAACGACAGGGCCGAGTTGGGATCAAGAGACCCAGTACTTC; CDR3: CASSLGTTGPSWDQETQYF
J: TRBJ2-5; D: TRBD2; V: TRBV11-3; DNA: TGTGCCAGCAACCCTGGGATAGCGGGAGGCGAGACCCAGTACTTC; CDR3: CASNPGIAGGETQYF
J: TRBJ2-5; D: NA; V: TRBV7-9; DNA: TGTGCCAGCAGCCCGGGTTCCCTCGCCCAGGGGCTAGAGACCCAGTACTTC; CDR3: CASSPGSLAQGLETQYF
J: TRBJ1-1; D: NA; V: TRBV12-3/TRBV12-4; DNA: TGTGCCAGCAGTTTAGTTGGGGGCGCTGGGGCTTTCTTT; CDR3: CASSLVGGAGAFF
J: TRBJ1-3; D: NA; V: TRBV18; DNA: TGTGCCAGCTCACCAAACCGGGATGGAAACACCATATATTTT; CDR3: CASSPNRDGNTIYF
J: TRBJ1-5; D: NA; V: TRBV6-5; DNA: TGTGCCAGCGGTCGGTATCAGCCCCAGCATTTT; CDR3: CASGRYQPQHF